Presented here are 22 T cell receptor beta chains from one specimen sequenced in a study of blood T cell repertoires in COVID-19. The protocol was immunoSEQ multiplex PCR, while the TCRdb copy is restricted to in-frame clones and leaves out a portion. The sample includes roughly 180,000 clones, more than 70% of them seen just once. Sample: PBMCs or T cells enriched from blood (not recorded which). The receptors stem from a man aged 60 to 69 who had recovered from COVID-19.

The chain is built from TRBV5-1 and TRBJ2-1, with 11 bases that match TRBD2. V dropped 3 bases and J dropped 4; count of bases not matched to a gene: 6. CDR1 SGHRS and CDR2 YFSETQ come from the germline V gene. CDR3 length: 16 amino acids. CDR3 region: CASSSLTSGAYNEQFF. The CDR3 nucleotides read TGCGCCAGCAGCTCCTTGACTAGCGGGGCTTACAATGAGCAGTTCTTC.

The gene calls are TRBV18 and TRBJ1-6; D gene unclear. CDR3 length: 17 amino acids. Germline V gene lookup returns CDR1 KGHSH and CDR2 LQKENI. Deletions cut 6 bases from V and 8 bases from J, with 23 bases between. DNA of the CDR3: TGTGCCAGCTCGCCCGAAATCGGCCTGAGAGAGGATTCACCCCTCCACTTT. As protein: CASSPEIGLREDSPLHF.

The V gene is TRBV28, the J gene TRBJ1-2; D is possibly TRBD1 (5 bases). The CDR3 is made up of 12 amino acids. V gave up 4 bases and J gave up 6 bases, with 9 bases separating them. Per the germline V gene, CDR1 is MDHEN and CDR2 is SYDVKM. Here the CDR3 reads CASSSRGNGYTF. DNA for the CDR3: TGTGCCAGCAGTTCAAGGGGAAATGGCTACACCTTC.

V is TRBV11-1 and J is TRBJ2-2; D call uncertain. Germline CDR1 reads SGHAT; CDR2 reads FQDESV (reference sequence). The CDR3 has 16 residues. The V end was cut by 1 base, the J end by 0 bases, with 9 bases between. The CDR3 sequence: CASSLGPGANTGELFF. In DNA form, the CDR3 reads TGTGCCAGCAGCTTAGGTCCCGGTGCGAACACCGGGGAGCTGTTTTTT.

For the CDR3, the DNA is TGTGCCAGCAGTTTTTTTCACAATCAGCCCCAGCATTTT. Translating it yields CASSFFHNQPQHF. The rearrangement links TRBV27 to TRBJ1-5; D not resolved. This CDR3 is 13 amino acids long. Germline CDR1 MNHEY, CDR2 SMNVEV (reference sequence). V shed 3 bases and J shed 3 bases, with 6 bases lying between them.

The chain employs TRBV5-3 and TRBJ1-2, with no clear D. TRBV5-3 is annotated as an ORF whose role is uncertain. The CDR3 runs 15 residues. The V and J ends lost 4 bases and 8 bases respectively, with 21 bases between them. CDR3: CARSRILTTRRGYTF. For the CDR3, the DNA is TGTGCCAGAAGCCGAATCCTGACAACTAGGAGGGGCTACACCTTC.

The rearrangement joins TRBV5-1 to TRBJ2-5, with D unclear. V lost 0 bases and J 1 base, leaving 13 bases between the germline ends. CDR1 and CDR2 from the germline V gene are SGHRS and YFSETQ. This CDR3 spans 16 amino acids. The CDR3 protein is CASSLAGWVPQETQYF. The CDR3 DNA reads as TGCGCCAGCAGCTTGGCCGGGTGGGTTCCCCAAGAGACCCAGTACTTC.

The chain carries TRBV28 and TRBJ1-1; a possible D gene is TRBD1 (5 bases). This CDR3 comprises 12 residues. Germline V lookup: CDR1 MDHEN, CDR2 SYDVKM. V lost 3 bases, J lost 9 bases, and 11 bases lay in between. CDR3 amino acids: CASSLGQGKAFF. DNA for the CDR3: TGTGCCAGCAGTTTGGGGCAGGGCAAAGCTTTCTTT.

The chain combines TRBV12-3 or TRBV12-4 with TRBJ1-1; D is possibly TRBD1 (6 bases). With 5 bases removed from V and 8 bases from J, the gap between germline ends came to 12 bases. This CDR3 spans 12 amino acids. CDR3 residues: CASSGSGTEAFF. DNA for the CDR3: TGTGCCAGCAGTGGGTCCGGGACAGAAGCTTTCTTT.

The J gene is TRBJ2-5, the V gene TRBV18, with TRBD2 identical over 7 bases. V lost 1 base and J lost 0; bases outside the gene matches: 5. There are 16 residues in the CDR3. In germline, CDR1 is KGHSH, CDR2 LQKENI. DNA of the CDR3: TGTGCCAGCTCACCACGGTCACTAGCGAACCAAGAGACCCAGTACTTC. This encodes CASSPRSLANQETQYF.

The chain has TRBV6-6 and TRBJ1-1; TRBD1 aligns across 12 bases. J was trimmed by 3 bases and V by 4 bases; bases with no gene match: 6. Germline CDR1 reads MNHNY; CDR2 reads SVGAGI (reference sequence). There are 16 residues in the CDR3. The CDR3, as DNA: TGTGCCAGCAGTTCCGGGACAGGGGGCGAGGACACTGAAGCTTTCTTT. This translates into CASSSGTGGEDTEAFF.

The chain couples TRBV5-5 to TRBJ2-7, with 8 bases identical to TRBD1. In germline, CDR1 is SGHKS, CDR2 YYEKEE (reference sequence). This CDR3 comprises 15 residues. The J segment lost 3 bases and the V segment lost 4 bases, leaving 9 bases of the junction unmatched. CDR3 sequence reads: CASSRTETGVYEQYF. The CDR3 DNA follows: TGTGCCAGCAGCCGAACGGAGACAGGGGTCTACGAGCAGTACTTC. The whole variable domain, remainder taken from reference TRBV5-5 and TRBJ2-7, is DAGVTQSPTHLIKTRGQQVTLRCSPISGHKSVSWYQQVLGQGPQFIFQYYEKEERGRGNFPDRFSARQFPNYSSELNVNALLLGDSALYLCASSRTETGVYEQYFGPGTRLTVT.

V is TRBV29-1 and J is TRBJ1-1; possible D gene TRBD1, 5 bases. Germline assignment: CDR1 SQVTM and CDR2 ANQGSEA. Trimming took off 6 bases at V and 0 bases at J, with 11 bases between the two ends. This CDR3 spans 13 amino acids. As DNA, the CDR3 is TGCAGCGTCGTGGGGCATATGAACACTGAAGCTTTCTTT. It codes for CSVVGHMNTEAFF.

The chain links TRBV23-1 to TRBJ1-2; tentative D call: TRBD1 (5 bases). TRBV23-1 is labeled an ORF, and its function is uncertain. Deletions cut 4 bases from V and 0 bases from J, with 12 bases between. The CDR3 runs to 15 residues. Written as DNA, the CDR3 is TGCGCCAGCAGTCTATCGGCAGGGCCTAACTATGGCTACACCTTC. This translates into CASSLSAGPNYGYTF.

The V and J genes are TRBV6-5 and TRBJ1-1, with D maybe TRBD1 (5 bases). CDR1 MNHEY and CDR2 SVGAGI come from the germline V gene. Trimming removed 5 bases at V and 1 base at J, with 8 bases between. The CDR3 runs 13 residues. The CDR3 sequence: CASSQGWNTEAFF. Written as DNA, the CDR3 is TGTGCCAGCAGTCAGGGATGGAACACTGAAGCTTTCTTT.

The V gene is TRBV4-1, the J gene TRBJ1-2; perhaps TRBD1 as D (6 bases). The CDR3 totals 15 residues. V lost 3 bases, J lost 5 bases, and 16 bases lay in between. Germline V gene data show CDR1 as MGHRA and CDR2 as YSYEKL. DNA of the CDR3: TGCGCCAGCAGCCACCAGAGCAGGGGCTGGTATGGCTACACCTTC. Residues: CASSHQSRGWYGYTF.

The J gene is TRBJ2-1, the V gene TRBV13; no firm D call. The CDR3 is 14 residues long. Trimming took 5 bases from V and 6 from J, leaving 14 bases between them. Germline CDR1 and CDR2: PRHDT and FYEKMQ (reference sequence). DNA of the CDR3: TGTGCCAGCAGCCGATTCCTAGGATCCAATGAGCAGTTCTTC. This encodes CASSRFLGSNEQFF.

The gene calls are TRBV9 and TRBJ1-4; D is unclear. V was pared by 1 base and J by 7 bases, with 11 bases between. Germline CDR1 is SGDLS and CDR2 is YYNGEE. This CDR3 has 14 residues. This CDR3 is CASSVTAGGEKLFF. DNA of the CDR3: TGTGCCAGCAGCGTAACAGCGGGTGGTGAAAAACTGTTTTTT.

This chain joins TRBV27 and TRBJ1-5, with D unresolved. Trimming left V 3 bases short and J 0 bases short, with 9 bases between. Germline V CDR1 and CDR2: MNHEY, SMNVEV (reference sequence). This CDR3 is 15 amino acids long. The CDR3 DNA follows: TGTGCCAGCAGTTTGGCGGGGATTAGCAATCAGCCCCAGCATTTT. Its protein product is CASSLAGISNQPQHF.

The rearrangement joins TRBV27 to TRBJ1-1, with D perhaps TRBD1 (5 bases). Trimming took 3 bases from V and 4 from J, leaving 9 bases between them. CDR3 length: 13 amino acids. The germline V gene encodes CDR1 MNHEY and CDR2 SMNVEV (reference sequence). CDR3 sequence reads: CASSFGGATEAFF. As DNA, the CDR3 is TGTGCCAGCAGTTTTGGAGGGGCCACTGAAGCTTTCTTT.

The chain has TRBV2 and TRBJ2-3; 9 nucleotides line up with TRBD2. J lost 2 bases, V lost 6 bases, and 9 bases had no gene match. The CDR3 consists of 16 residues. Per germline, CDR1 SNHLY and CDR2 FYNNEI. This CDR3 reads CASSLERGANTDTQYF. Written as DNA, the CDR3 is TGTGCCAGCAGCTTGGAGCGGGGGGCCAACACAGATACGCAGTATTTT.

This chain joins TRBV7-9 and TRBJ2-4; D not resolved. The CDR3 sequence is 11 residues long. The germline CDR1 and CDR2 sequences are SEHNR and FQNEAQ (reference sequence). V gave up 5 bases and J gave up 6 bases, with 5 bases separating them. The CDR3 DNA is TGTGCCAGCAGCCCAGGAAACATTCAGTACTTC. Protein sequence: CASSPGNIQYF.